This T cell receptor beta chain was captured by sequencing in a study of Ad26.COV2.S vaccination and SARS-CoV-2 variants. About the study: Intramuscular Ad26.COV2.S at 5x10^10 or 1x10^11 viral particles. Study observations and caveats: Comparable non-spike TCR breadth was observed in vaccine and placebo recipients.

V was shortened by 0 bases and J by 2 bases, with 15 bases between the two germline ends. CDR1 and CDR2 from the germline V gene are SGDLS and YYNGEE. The CDR3 runs to 17 residues. Treatment: over 15 received Ad26.COV2.S at low or high dose, single or two shots; about 5 received placebo; per-sample allocation not given. Collection of samples fell on day 63 after the first vaccine or placebo injection. This Boston cohort included adults aged 18-55 years. Wuhan-strain SARS-CoV-2 spike was expressed by the Ad26 vector that made up the vaccine. The repertoire was sequenced with immunoSEQ multiplex PCR; TCRdb's copy has only in-frame clones and lacks some. The data contain 200,000 to 300,000 clones, 70% to 90% of them singletons. To note about this clone: The antigen remains undetermined.

The receptor was isolated from a person between 18 and 65 years old who received the Ad26.COV2.S COVID-19 vaccine or a placebo. This chain uses TRBV9 with TRBJ1-3; tentative D call: TRBD1 (5 bases). Sequenced material: peripheral blood, taken in a trial of Ad26.COV2.S vaccine versus placebo. The CDR3 DNA is TGTGCCAGCAGCGTAGGCCTAGAGGGGTCCGCTGGAAACACCATATATTTT. The encoded protein is CASSVGLEGSAGNTIYF.